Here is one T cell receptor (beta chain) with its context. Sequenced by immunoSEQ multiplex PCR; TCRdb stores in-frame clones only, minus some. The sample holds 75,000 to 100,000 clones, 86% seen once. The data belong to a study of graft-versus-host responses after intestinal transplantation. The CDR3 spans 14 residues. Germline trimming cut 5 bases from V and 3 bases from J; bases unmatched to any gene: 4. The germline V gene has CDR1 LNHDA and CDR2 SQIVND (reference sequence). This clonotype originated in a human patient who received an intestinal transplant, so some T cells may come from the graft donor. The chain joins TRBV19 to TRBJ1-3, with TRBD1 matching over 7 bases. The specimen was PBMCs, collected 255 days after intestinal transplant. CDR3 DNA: TGTGCCAGTAGTGCCGACAGGGTTGGAAACACCATATATTTT. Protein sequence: CASSADRVGNTIYF.